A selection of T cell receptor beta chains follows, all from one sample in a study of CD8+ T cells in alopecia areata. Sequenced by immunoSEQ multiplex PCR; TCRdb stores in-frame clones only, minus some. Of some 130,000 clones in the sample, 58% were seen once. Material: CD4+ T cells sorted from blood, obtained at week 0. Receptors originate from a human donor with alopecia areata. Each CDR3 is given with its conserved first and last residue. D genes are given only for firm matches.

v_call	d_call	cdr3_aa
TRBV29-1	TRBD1	CSTQGGSNQPQHF
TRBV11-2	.	CASSSSTDTQYF
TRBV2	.	CATTSFTRYGYTF
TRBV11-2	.	CASSLVPRDEKLFF
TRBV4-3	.	CASSQDFTNPLGYTF
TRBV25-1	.	CASSESGTVYGYTF
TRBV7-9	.	CASSFSQGNEQFF
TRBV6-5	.	CASSYGGAQETQYF
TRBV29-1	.	CSARGGGETQYF
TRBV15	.	CATSITTPSSGNTIYF
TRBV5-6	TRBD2	CASSKTGTRGGGELFF
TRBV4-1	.	CASSQDMGQPQHF
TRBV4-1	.	CASSQDRQPPYNEQFF
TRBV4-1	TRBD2	CASSQEAGLSYEQYF
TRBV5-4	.	CASSLRGNTIYF
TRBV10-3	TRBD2	CAISESTGGLGEQFF
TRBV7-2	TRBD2	CASSLGIAGGLRTDTQYF
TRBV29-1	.	CSVMPGRELFF
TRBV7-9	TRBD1	CASSPPGTGNSPLHF
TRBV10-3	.	CAISESDRINSPLHF
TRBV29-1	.	CSVVSGGTHQETQYF
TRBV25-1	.	CASSSKGVSSGNTIYF
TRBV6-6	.	CASSQSGGSRETQYF
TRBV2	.	CASRNPGVYGYTF
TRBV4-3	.	CASTLKGAGANVLTF
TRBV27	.	CASSLTGNQPQHF
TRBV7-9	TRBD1	CASSFGTDRGNQPQHF
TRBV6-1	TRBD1	CASSEDRLSGNTIYF
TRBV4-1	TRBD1	CASRPPGQGVNEQFF
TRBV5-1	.	CASSLGGGNQPQHF
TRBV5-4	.	CASSTEGPPATF
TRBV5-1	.	CASSYGEVAVTGELFF
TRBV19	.	CASSIPGRVNQPQHF
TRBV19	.	CASSMSGLSYEQYF
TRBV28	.	CASSFRDTQYF
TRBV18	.	CASSPTGPGPYSPLHF
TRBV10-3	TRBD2	CASAGTSGRGDREQYF
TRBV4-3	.	CASSQESGYYGYTF
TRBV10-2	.	CASSVSDDTEAFF
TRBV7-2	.	CASSLRQSSSPLHF
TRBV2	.	CASRGRDQRTSKYF